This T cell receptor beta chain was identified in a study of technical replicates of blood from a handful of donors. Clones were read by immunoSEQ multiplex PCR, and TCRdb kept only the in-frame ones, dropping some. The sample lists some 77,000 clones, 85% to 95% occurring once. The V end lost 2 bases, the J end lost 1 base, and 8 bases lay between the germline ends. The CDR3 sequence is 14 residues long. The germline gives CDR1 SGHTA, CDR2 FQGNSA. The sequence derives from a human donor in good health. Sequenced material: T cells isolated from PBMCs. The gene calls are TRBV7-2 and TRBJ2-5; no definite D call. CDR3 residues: CASSLLGLQETQYF. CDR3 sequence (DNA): TGTGCCAGCAGCTTATTGGGCCTCCAAGAGACCCAGTACTTC.